The 10 T cell receptor beta chains given below trace back to one sample, sequenced in a study of OX40 agonist ivuxolimab in advanced cancers. The method was immunoSEQ multiplex PCR; TCRdb's version includes in-frame clones alone and lacks a portion of them. Of 90,000 to 100,000 clones listed, 80% to 90% are singletons. The starting material was CD4+ or CD8+ T cells sorted from blood, obtained in a trial of the OX40 agonist ivuxolimab. These receptors were collected from an adult with an advanced solid tumor such as melanoma, head and neck, liver or kidney cancer.

The rearrangement joins TRBV30 to TRBJ1-3, with no clear D. V lost 2 bases and J lost 4, with 9 bases in between. Germline V gene data show CDR1 as GTSNPN and CDR2 as SVGIG (reference sequence). The CDR3 totals 13 residues. The CDR3 DNA reads as TGTGCCTGGAGTATCAAAGGAGGAAACACCATATATTTT. This codes for CAWSIKGGNTIYF.

The rearrangement uses TRBV19 and TRBJ1-5; D is uncertain. V dropped 5 bases and J dropped 2 bases, with 19 bases sitting between them. CDR3 length: 17 residues. The germline gives CDR1 LNHDA, CDR2 SQIVND (reference sequence). The CDR3: CASSWADRRRGNQPQHF. The DNA of the CDR3 is TGTGCCAGTAGTTGGGCTGACCGGCGACGTGGCAATCAGCCCCAGCATTTT.

The chain links TRBV30 to TRBJ1-4, with D unclear. The germline V and J ends were trimmed by 5 bases and 1 base, with 5 bases remaining between them. In germline, CDR1 is GTSNPN, CDR2 SVGIG (reference sequence). There are 12 residues in the CDR3. CDR3 region: CAWGKTNEKLFF. CDR3 sequence (DNA): TGTGCCTGGGGCAAAACTAATGAAAAACTGTTTTTT.

The chain carries TRBV5-1 and TRBJ1-5, with 7 bases fitting TRBD1. The CDR3 has 14 amino acids. Germline CDR1 is SGHRS and CDR2 is YFSETQ. Unmatched junction bases numbered 5, after V lost 4 bases and J lost 4 bases. This CDR3 reads CASSEGQQNQPQHF. The DNA of the CDR3 is TGCGCCAGCAGCGAGGGACAGCAAAATCAGCCCCAGCATTTT.

This clone was observed many times. The gene calls are TRBV11-3 and TRBJ2-3, with D perhaps matching TRBD2 (6 bases). CDR1 and CDR2 from the germline V gene are SGHNT and YENEEA. V was clipped by 4 bases and J by 5 bases, with 10 bases between them. This CDR3 has 13 amino acids. In DNA form, the CDR3 reads TGTGCCAGCAGCTATATTAGCGGAGATACGCAGTATTTT. Its protein is CASSYISGDTQYF.

V and J are TRBV28 and TRBJ2-7; possible D gene TRBD2, 6 bases. Germline V gene sequence: CDR1 MDHEN, CDR2 SYDVKM. V lost 6 bases, J lost 5 bases, and 17 bases lay in between. The CDR3 sequence is 14 residues long. The CDR3 region is CASRAAGLLNEQYF. The CDR3 region has the DNA TGTGCCAGCAGAGCGGCGGGGCTCCTAAACGAGCAGTACTTC.

The V call is TRBV30, the J call TRBJ2-1; D uncertain. V was shortened by 8 bases and J by 9 bases, with 14 bases between the two germline ends. Per germline, CDR1 GTSNPN and CDR2 SVGIG (reference sequence). The CDR3 is 11 amino acids. The CDR3 nucleotides read TGTGCCGGCAGGTTGGGCGGTGAGCAGTTCTTC. This translates into CAGRLGGEQFF.

The chain combines TRBV2 with TRBJ2-1; 9 bases align to TRBD2. CDR3 length: 14 residues. J was trimmed by 5 bases and V by 7 bases; bases with no gene match: 6. Looked up from germline, CDR1 is SNHLY and CDR2 is FYNNEI. The CDR3 is CASKPGLANNEQFF. The CDR3 region has the DNA TGTGCCAGCAAGCCGGGACTAGCTAACAATGAGCAGTTCTTC.

V gene TRBV5-1 combines with J gene TRBJ1-2; weak D call: TRBD1 (5 bases). The CDR3 runs to 17 residues. Per germline, CDR1 SGHRS and CDR2 YFSETQ. V was clipped by 3 bases and J by 4 bases, with 22 bases between them. Here the CDR3 DNA reads TGCGCCAGCAGCTGGAGCGGTGCCAGGGCGTCGTTCTATGGCTACACCTTC. Translating gives CASSWSGARASFYGYTF.

The rearrangement links TRBV19 to TRBJ2-7; D gene unclear. Germline lookup yields CDR1 LNHDA and CDR2 SQIVND (reference sequence). The CDR3 consists of 12 residues. Trimming left V 1 base short and J 3 bases short, with 4 bases between. In DNA, the CDR3 is TGTGCCAGTAGTATAGGACACTACGAGCAGTACTTC. Its translation is CASSIGHYEQYF.